What follows describes a single T cell receptor (beta chain). Its antigen is unknown. Profiled with immunoSEQ multiplex PCR; TCRdb holds only in-frame clones, not every one. The sample includes approximately 190,000 clones, almost 95% of them seen just once. The data belong to a study of T cell responses to AZD1222 COVID-19 vaccine. At the level of the study: Investigators merged groups given second doses at roughly 4 or roughly 12 weeks. Findings of the study overall: White British ancestry dominated among donors, who included more females, and clonal diversity was possibly underestimated.

Trimming took 0 bases from V and 5 from J, leaving 16 bases between them. Looked up from germline, CDR1 is LNHNV and CDR2 is YYDKDF (reference sequence). There are 17 residues in the CDR3. The clonotype comes from an adult in good health. This sequence joins TRBV15 and TRBJ1-4; D is uncertain. Here the sequenced sample was peripheral blood, taken on day 0 of AZD1222 vaccination. The CDR3 coding sequence is TGTGCCACCAGCAGAGAGAGTGTAGGAATTCCCAATGAAAAACTGTTTTTT. As protein: CATSRESVGIPNEKLFF.